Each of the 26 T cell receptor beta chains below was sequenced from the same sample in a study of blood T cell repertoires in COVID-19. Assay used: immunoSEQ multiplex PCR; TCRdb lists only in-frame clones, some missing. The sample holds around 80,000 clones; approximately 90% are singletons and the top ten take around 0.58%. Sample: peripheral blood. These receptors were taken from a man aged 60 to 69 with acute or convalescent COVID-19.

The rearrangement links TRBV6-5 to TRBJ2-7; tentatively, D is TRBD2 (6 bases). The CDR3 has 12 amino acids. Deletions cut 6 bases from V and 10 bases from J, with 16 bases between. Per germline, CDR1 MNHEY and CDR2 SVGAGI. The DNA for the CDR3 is TGTGCCAGCAGCCCACGGTCCGGGACTCAGTACTTC. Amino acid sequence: CASSPRSGTQYF.

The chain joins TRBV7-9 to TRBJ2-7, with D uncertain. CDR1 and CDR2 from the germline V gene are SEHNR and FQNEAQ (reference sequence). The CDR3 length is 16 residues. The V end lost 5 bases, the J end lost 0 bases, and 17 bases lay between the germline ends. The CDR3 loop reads CASSPPESPPSYEQYF. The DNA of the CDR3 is TGTGCCAGCAGCCCCCCTGAGAGCCCTCCCTCCTACGAGCAGTACTTC.

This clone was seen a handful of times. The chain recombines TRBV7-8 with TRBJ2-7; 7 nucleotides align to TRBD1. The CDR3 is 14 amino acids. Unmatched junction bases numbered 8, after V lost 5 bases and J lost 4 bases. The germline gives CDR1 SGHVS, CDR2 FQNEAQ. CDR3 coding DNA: TGTGCCAGCAGCGTCCACCGGGACAGATACGAGCAGTACTTC. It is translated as CASSVHRDRYEQYF.

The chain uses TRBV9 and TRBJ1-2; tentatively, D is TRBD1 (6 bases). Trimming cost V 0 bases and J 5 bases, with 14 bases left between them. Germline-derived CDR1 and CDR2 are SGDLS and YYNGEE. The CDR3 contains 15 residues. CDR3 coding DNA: TGTGCCAGCAGCGTAGAAGTGGACAGCTCTTATGGCTACACCTTC. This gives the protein CASSVEVDSSYGYTF.

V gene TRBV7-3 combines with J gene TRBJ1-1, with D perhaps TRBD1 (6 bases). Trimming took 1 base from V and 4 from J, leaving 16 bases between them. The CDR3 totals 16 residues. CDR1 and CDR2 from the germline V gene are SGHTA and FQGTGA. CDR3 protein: CASSLIGGQSGTEAFF. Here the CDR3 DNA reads TGTGCCAGCAGCTTAATCGGGGGGCAAAGCGGCACTGAAGCTTTCTTT.

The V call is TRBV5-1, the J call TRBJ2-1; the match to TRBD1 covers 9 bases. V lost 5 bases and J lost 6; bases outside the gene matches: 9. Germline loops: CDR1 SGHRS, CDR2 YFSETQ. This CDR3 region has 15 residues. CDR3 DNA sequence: TGCGCCAGCAGAATGGGACAGGGTGTTTTCAATGAGCAGTTCTTC. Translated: CASRMGQGVFNEQFF.

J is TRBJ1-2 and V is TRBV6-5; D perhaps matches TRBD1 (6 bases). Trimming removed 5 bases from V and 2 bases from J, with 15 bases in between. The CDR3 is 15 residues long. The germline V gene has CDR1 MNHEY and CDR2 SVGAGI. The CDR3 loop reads CASSRTGILNYGYTF. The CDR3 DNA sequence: TGTGCCAGCAGTAGAACAGGGATCCTCAACTATGGCTACACCTTC.

The CDR3: CASSLVGGAHTDTQYF. DNA of the CDR3: TGTGCCAGCAGCTTAGTAGGGGGGGCCCACACAGATACGCAGTATTTT. The chain couples TRBV11-2 to TRBJ2-3; TRBD2 is a possible D gene (7 bases). CDR3 size: 16 residues. CDR1 and CDR2 (germline): SGHAT, FQNNGV. Trimming removed 1 base from V and 2 bases from J, with 13 bases in between.

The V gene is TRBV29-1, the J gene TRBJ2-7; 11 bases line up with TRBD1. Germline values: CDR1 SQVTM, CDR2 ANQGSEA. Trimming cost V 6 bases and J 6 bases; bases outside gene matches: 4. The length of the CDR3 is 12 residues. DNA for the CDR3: TGCAGCGTGGGGACAGGGGGAGGCGAGCAGTACTTC. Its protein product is CSVGTGGGEQYF.

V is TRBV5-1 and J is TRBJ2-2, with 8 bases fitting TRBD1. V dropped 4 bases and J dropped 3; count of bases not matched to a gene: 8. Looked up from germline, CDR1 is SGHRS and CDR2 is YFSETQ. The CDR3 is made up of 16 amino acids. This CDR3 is CASSLDGQGDTGELFF. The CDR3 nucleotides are TGCGCCAGCAGCCTGGATGGACAGGGAGACACCGGGGAGCTGTTTTTT.

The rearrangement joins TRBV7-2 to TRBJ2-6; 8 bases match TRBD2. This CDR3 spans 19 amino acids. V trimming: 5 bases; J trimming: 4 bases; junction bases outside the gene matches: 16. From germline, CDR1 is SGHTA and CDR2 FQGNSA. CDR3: CASSTGTSRGLSGANVLTF. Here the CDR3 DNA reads TGTGCCAGCAGCACCGGGACTAGTAGGGGCCTGTCGGGGGCCAACGTCCTGACTTTC.

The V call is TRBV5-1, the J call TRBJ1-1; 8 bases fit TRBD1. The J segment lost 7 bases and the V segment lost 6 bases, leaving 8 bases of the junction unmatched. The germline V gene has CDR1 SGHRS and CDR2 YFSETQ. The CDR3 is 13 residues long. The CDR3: CASTEGTGDEAFF. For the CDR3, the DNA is TGCGCCAGCACCGAGGGGACAGGAGATGAAGCTTTCTTT. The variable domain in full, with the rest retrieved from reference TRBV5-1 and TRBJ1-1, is KAGVTQTPRYLIKTRGQQVTLSCSPISGHRSVSWYQQTPGQGLQFLFEYFSETQRNKGNFPGRFSGRQFSNSRSEMNVSTLELGDSALYLCASTEGTGDEAFFGQGTRLTVV.

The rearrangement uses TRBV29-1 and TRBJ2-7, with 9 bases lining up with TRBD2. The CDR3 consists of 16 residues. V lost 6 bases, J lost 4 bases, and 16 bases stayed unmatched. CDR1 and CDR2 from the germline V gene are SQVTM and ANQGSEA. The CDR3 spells CSVDNSGTSIYYEQYF. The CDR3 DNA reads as TGCAGCGTCGACAATTCCGGGACTAGCATTTATTACGAGCAGTACTTC.

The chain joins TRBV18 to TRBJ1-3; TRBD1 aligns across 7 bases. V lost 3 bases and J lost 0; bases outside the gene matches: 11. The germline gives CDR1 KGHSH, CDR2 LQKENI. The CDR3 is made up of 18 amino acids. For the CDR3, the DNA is TGTGCCAGCTCACCGCTCAGCCCGGGACAGCACTCTGGAAACACCATATATTTT. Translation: CASSPLSPGQHSGNTIYF.

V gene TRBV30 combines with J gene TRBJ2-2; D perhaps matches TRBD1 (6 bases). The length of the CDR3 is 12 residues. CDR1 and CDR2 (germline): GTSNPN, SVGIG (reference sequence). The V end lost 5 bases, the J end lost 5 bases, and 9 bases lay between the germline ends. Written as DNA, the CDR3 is TGTGCCTGGGGACAGTTTACCGGGGAGCTGTTTTTT. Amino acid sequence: CAWGQFTGELFF.

As DNA, the CDR3 is TGCGCCAGCAGCTCTGACAACTCTGGGGCCAACGTCCTGACTTTC. This encodes CASSSDNSGANVLTF. The J gene is TRBJ2-6, the V gene TRBV5-1; D remains ambiguous. CDR1 and CDR2 (germline): SGHRS, YFSETQ. V lost 3 bases and J 0 bases, leaving 7 bases between the germline ends. This CDR3 comprises 15 residues.

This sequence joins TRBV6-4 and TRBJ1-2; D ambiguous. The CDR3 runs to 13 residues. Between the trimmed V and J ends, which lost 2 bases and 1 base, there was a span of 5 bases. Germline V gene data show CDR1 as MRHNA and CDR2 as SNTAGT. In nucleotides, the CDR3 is TGTGCCAGCAGTGACGGAGTTAACTATGGCTACACCTTC. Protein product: CASSDGVNYGYTF.

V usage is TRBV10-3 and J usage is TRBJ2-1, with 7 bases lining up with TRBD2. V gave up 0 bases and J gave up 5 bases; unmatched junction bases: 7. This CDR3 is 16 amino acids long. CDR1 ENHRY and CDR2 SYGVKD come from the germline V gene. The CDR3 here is CAISESKGRANNEQFF. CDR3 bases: TGTGCCATCAGTGAGTCGAAAGGGAGGGCCAACAATGAGCAGTTCTTC.

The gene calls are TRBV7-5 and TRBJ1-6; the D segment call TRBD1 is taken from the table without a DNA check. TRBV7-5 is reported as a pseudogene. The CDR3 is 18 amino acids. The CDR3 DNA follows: TGTGCCAGAAGCCCCGGAGGACAGGTAATAAGGGTCGATTCACCCCTCCACTTT. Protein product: CARSPGGQVIRVDSPLHF.

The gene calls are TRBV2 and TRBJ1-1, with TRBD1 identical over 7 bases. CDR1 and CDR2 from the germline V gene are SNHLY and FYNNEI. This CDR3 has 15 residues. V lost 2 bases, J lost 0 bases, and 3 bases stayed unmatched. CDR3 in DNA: TGTGCCAGCAGTGAAAGGGGGCAGTTGAACACTGAAGCTTTCTTT. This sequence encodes CASSERGQLNTEAFF.

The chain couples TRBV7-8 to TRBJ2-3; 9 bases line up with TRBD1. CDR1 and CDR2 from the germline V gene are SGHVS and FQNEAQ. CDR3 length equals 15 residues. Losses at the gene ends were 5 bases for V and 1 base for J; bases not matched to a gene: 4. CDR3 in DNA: TGTGCCAGCAGCCGACAGGGGGTTGGCACAGATACGCAGTATTTT. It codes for CASSRQGVGTDTQYF.

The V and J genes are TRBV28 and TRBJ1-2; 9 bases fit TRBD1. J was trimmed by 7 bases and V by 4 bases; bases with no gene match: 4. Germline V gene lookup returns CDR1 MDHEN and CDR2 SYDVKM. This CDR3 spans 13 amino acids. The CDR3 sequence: CASSYRGLPGYTF. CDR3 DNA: TGTGCCAGCAGTTACAGGGGGCTTCCTGGCTACACCTTC.

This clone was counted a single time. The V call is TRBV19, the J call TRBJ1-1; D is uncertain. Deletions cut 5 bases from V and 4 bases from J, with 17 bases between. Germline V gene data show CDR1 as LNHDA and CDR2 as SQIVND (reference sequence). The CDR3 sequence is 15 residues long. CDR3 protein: CASSLGSGSGTEAFF. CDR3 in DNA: TGTGCCAGTAGTTTAGGATCTGGGAGTGGCACTGAAGCTTTCTTT.

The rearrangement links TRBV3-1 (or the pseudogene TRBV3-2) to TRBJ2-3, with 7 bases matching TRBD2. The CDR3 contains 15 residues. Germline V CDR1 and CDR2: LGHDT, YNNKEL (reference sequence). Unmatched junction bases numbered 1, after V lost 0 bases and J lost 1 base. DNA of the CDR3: TGTGCCAGCAGCCAAGACCGGGGGGGCACAGATACGCAGTATTTT. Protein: CASSQDRGGTDTQYF.

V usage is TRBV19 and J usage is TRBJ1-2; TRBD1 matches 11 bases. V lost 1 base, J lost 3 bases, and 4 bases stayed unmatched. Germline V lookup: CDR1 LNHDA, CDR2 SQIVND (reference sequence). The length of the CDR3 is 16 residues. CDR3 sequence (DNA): TGTGCCAGTAGTATAGGCGGGACAGGGGGGGACTATGGCTACACCTTC. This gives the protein CASSIGGTGGDYGYTF.

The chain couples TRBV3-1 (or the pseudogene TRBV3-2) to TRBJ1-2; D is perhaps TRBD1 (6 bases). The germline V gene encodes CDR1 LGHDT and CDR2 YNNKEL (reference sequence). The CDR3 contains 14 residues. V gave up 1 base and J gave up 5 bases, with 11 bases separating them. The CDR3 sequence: CASSQGSGVYGYTF. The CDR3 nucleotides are TGTGCCAGCAGCCAAGGTTCAGGGGTTTATGGCTACACCTTC.